Sequencing of this TCR beta chain was carried out in a study of CD8 T cell repertoires and HIV-1 epitope variants. Whole-study context: Each of Twenty-five Gag and Nef epitope peptides stimulated a separate culture. Controls included no peptide, Ebola AY9 epitope, and a CMV, EBV, flu pool. An approximately 10-day culture received IL-2, IL-7 and IL-15 on days 3 and 7.

This clone came up a few times. Its cognate antigen is unknown. Libraries were prepared by immunoSEQ multiplex PCR; TCRdb keeps only in-frame clonotypes and omits some of them. The table shows several thousand clones, with around two thirds occurring only once. The germline CDR1 and CDR2 sequences are SNHLY and FYNNEI. Trimming pared 3 bases from V and 3 bases from J, leaving 12 bases between. The CDR3 has 14 residues. This TCR was sampled from a male donor with HIV. This chain links TRBV2 with TRBJ2-7; D is uncertain. The sequenced sample consisted of cultured CD8+ T cells derived from PBMCs. This CDR3 reads CASSDELEIYEQYF. The CDR3 coding sequence is TGTGCCAGCAGTGACGAGCTCGAGATCTACGAGCAGTACTTC.